The T cell receptor beta chain described here comes from a study of a mutant IDH1 vaccine in newly diagnosed glioma (dated by TCRdb to 2020 to 2022). For the wider study: Of the roughly 34 treated patients, around 62% were male and about 40% were female, and a mean age of approximately 40 years was recorded. Before enrollment, patients had received standard therapy of radiotherapy alone, temozolomide alone, or radiochemotherapy with temozolomide; most received the combination. Peripheral blood was drawn at six visits: V03 (baseline), V05, V07, V10, V12 and V13. Longitudinal TCRB deep sequencing was done for 20 to 25 treated patients, wherever samples were available for exploratory analyses. Findings and caveats that apply to the study as a whole: The authors stated that sample limitations prevented analyses of patient blood samples from being reproduced. Immune responses induced by the vaccine were seen in approximately 92% of patients across multiple MHC alleles. Changes in the top peripheral T cell clonotypes picked up by TCRB sequencing did not appear to be linked to pseudoprogression. Selection of PBMC samples for TCRB deep sequencing was based on availability.

Per the publication, the time point label means: baseline, week 1 (first vaccination visit). What the treatment or condition label conveys for this sample: pre-vaccination baseline after standard-of-care therapy. All donors had newly diagnosed IDH1-mutant astrocytomas of WHO grade 3 or 4 that showed loss of nuclear ATRX. The samples were drawn from NOA16, a multicentre, single-arm, open-label phase I trial in Germany that tested a mutant IDH1 peptide vaccine in humans for the first time. For immunogenicity testing, the blood drawn at visit V03 was used as the baseline sample. Genomic DNA for TCRB sequencing was extracted from EDTA blood using the DNeasy Blood and Tissue Kit. Of note for this clone: No cognate antigen has been identified for it. Base qualities were left out, and no much larger clone turns up one base away.

Library generation was performed with the immunoSEQ multiplex PCR assay. Rearranged TCR beta chain sequences were amplified with the hsTCRB Kit following the manufacturer's protocol. TCRB libraries were sequenced on an Illumina MiSeq. The source study handled its data this way. Demultiplexing, trimming and gene mapping were performed with the kit vendor's proprietary platform. TCRdb carries this immuneACCESS record with in-frame sequences only. Its versions omit some clonotypes, under half of them owing to an unresolved V gene in the studies checked, with the rest unexplained. V, J and clone size derive from that table, while D and trimming were established from the DNA sequence. This sample is represented by about 35,000 clones; approximately 86% of them were singletons. The ten largest clonotypes hold approximately 4.4% of the sample. This sequence originates from a woman between 40 and 55 years old with glioma. The input for sequencing was PBMCs, taken from a glioma patient treated with radiotherapy, temozolomide or both.

This receptor has the CDR3 CASSYLAGEQFF. The DNA reads as follows: TGTGCCAGCAGTTACTTAGCGGGGGAGCAGTTCTTC. The rearranged segments are TRBV6-5 and TRBJ2-1, and 8 junction bases match TRBD2. CDR1 MNHEY and CDR2 SVGAGI were looked up in the germline V gene. Compared with germline, V lacks 1 base and J lacks 10 bases; bases without a gene match: 0. From cysteine to phenylalanine, the CDR3 is 12 amino acids long. The entry retains the CDR3 DNA only, 36 bases that are in frame from base 1.